Listed below are T cell receptor beta chains from one sample, sequenced in a study of blood T cell repertoires in COVID-19. Sequenced by immunoSEQ multiplex PCR; TCRdb stores in-frame clones only, minus some. The table lists approximately 40,000 clones, 89% of them singletons. Sequencing was carried out using peripheral blood. The receptors here all came from a human donor in a cohort sampled during active COVID-19. The CDR3 runs from the conserved cysteine through the conserved F or W. D genes are given only for firm matches. A row's size may be missing; if present it is once, few, many or a size class.

clone size: -; V gene: TRBV5-6; D gene: TRBD2; J gene: TRBJ2-3; CDR3 protein: CASSLFTSGGLNTDTQYF; CDR3 DNA: TGTGCCAGCAGCTTGTTCACTAGCGGGGGTTTAAACACAGATACGCAGTATTTT
clone size: -; V gene: TRBV2; D gene: TRBD1; J gene: TRBJ1-6; CDR3 protein: CASGTASSYNSPLHF; CDR3 DNA: TGTGCCAGCGGGACAGCGAGCTCCTATAATTCACCCCTCCACTTT
clone size: -; V gene: TRBV30; D gene: TRBD1; J gene: TRBJ2-6; CDR3 protein: CAWSGDIWDRSSGANVLTF; CDR3 DNA: TGTGCCTGGAGCGGCGATATATGGGACAGAAGCTCTGGGGCCAACGTCCTGACTTTC
clone size: -; V gene: TRBV6-1; D gene: -; J gene: TRBJ2-2; CDR3 protein: CASSDPPGSVTGELFF; CDR3 DNA: TGTGCCAGCAGTGACCCGCCCGGCAGCGTAACCGGGGAGCTGTTTTTT
clone size: -; V gene: TRBV6-5; D gene: -; J gene: TRBJ1-1; CDR3 protein: CASSYAVTTEAFF; CDR3 DNA: TGTGCCAGCAGTTACGCAGTAACCACTGAAGCTTTCTTT
clone size: -; V gene: TRBV7-2; D gene: TRBD2; J gene: TRBJ2-7; CDR3 protein: CASSRRRGALEQYF; CDR3 DNA: TGTGCCAGCAGCAGGAGGCGGGGGGCGCTCGAGCAGTACTTC
clone size: -; V gene: TRBV24-1; D gene: TRBD1; J gene: TRBJ2-1; CDR3 protein: CATLPTGSGGEQFF; CDR3 DNA: TGTGCCACCCTGCCGACAGGGAGTGGGGGTGAGCAGTTCTTC
clone size: -; V gene: TRBV5-6; D gene: -; J gene: TRBJ1-5; CDR3 protein: CASSSGPPGLNQPQHF; CDR3 DNA: TGTGCCAGCAGCTCGGGACCGCCGGGACTCAATCAGCCCCAGCATTTT
clone size: once; V gene: TRBV3-1/TRBV3-2; D gene: -; J gene: TRBJ1-2; CDR3 protein: CASSQEGQGNYGYTF; CDR3 DNA: TGTGCCAGCAGCCAAGAAGGGCAGGGAAACTATGGCTACACCTTC
clone size: few; V gene: TRBV7-9; D gene: TRBD2; J gene: TRBJ2-2; CDR3 protein: CASSSSLGLAGAGTGELFF; CDR3 DNA: TGTGCCAGCAGCTCCTCCCTAGGTCTAGCGGGGGCGGGCACCGGGGAGCTGTTTTTT
clone size: -; V gene: TRBV4-3; D gene: -; J gene: TRBJ2-2; CDR3 protein: CASSQEDQRRNTGELFF; CDR3 DNA: TGCGCCAGCAGCCAAGAGGACCAGCGGAGGAACACCGGGGAGCTGTTTTTT
clone size: -; V gene: TRBV4-3; D gene: TRBD1; J gene: TRBJ1-2; CDR3 protein: CASSPRTGERYGYTF; CDR3 DNA: TGCGCCAGCAGCCCGCGGACAGGGGAGAGATATGGCTACACCTTC
clone size: -; V gene: TRBV5-1; D gene: TRBD1; J gene: TRBJ2-1; CDR3 protein: CASSLHGTGGDEQFF; CDR3 DNA: TGCGCCAGCAGCCTCCATGGGACAGGGGGGGATGAGCAGTTCTTC
clone size: medium-sized; V gene: TRBV29-1; D gene: -; J gene: TRBJ1-2; CDR3 protein: CSVVVRAYGYTF; CDR3 DNA: TGCAGCGTTGTCGTCAGGGCCTATGGCTACACCTTC
clone size: -; V gene: TRBV5-1; D gene: TRBD1; J gene: TRBJ2-7; CDR3 protein: CASSETGTGAHEQYF; CDR3 DNA: TGCGCCAGCAGCGAGACCGGGACAGGGGCTCACGAGCAGTACTTC
clone size: -; V gene: TRBV6-5; D gene: TRBD2; J gene: TRBJ2-1; CDR3 protein: CASQWGGSYNEQFF; CDR3 DNA: TGTGCCAGCCAATGGGGGGGGTCCTACAATGAGCAGTTCTTC
clone size: -; V gene: TRBV5-1; D gene: TRBD2; J gene: TRBJ2-3; CDR3 protein: CASSERGDRTDTQYF; CDR3 DNA: TGCGCCAGCAGCGAACGGGGGGACCGCACAGATACGCAGTATTTT
clone size: -; V gene: TRBV9; D gene: -; J gene: TRBJ2-3; CDR3 protein: CASSGLQGGGDTQYF; CDR3 DNA: TGTGCCAGCAGCGGTCTACAGGGTGGAGGAGATACGCAGTATTTT
clone size: -; V gene: TRBV29-1; D gene: -; J gene: TRBJ2-1; CDR3 protein: CSVEERGRDRYNEQFF; CDR3 DNA: TGCAGCGTTGAAGAGAGAGGGCGGGACAGATACAATGAGCAGTTCTTC
clone size: -; V gene: TRBV30; D gene: -; J gene: TRBJ1-3; CDR3 protein: CAWSRGNTRPISGNTIYF; CDR3 DNA: TGTGCCTGGAGTCGAGGTAATACAAGGCCCATCTCTGGAAACACCATATATTTT
clone size: -; V gene: TRBV27; D gene: TRBD1; J gene: TRBJ2-7; CDR3 protein: CATSGTGFYEQYF; CDR3 DNA: TGTGCCACCTCCGGGACAGGCTTTTACGAGCAGTACTTC
clone size: few; V gene: TRBV5-1; D gene: TRBD2; J gene: TRBJ2-7; CDR3 protein: CASSVSGDLTYEQYF; CDR3 DNA: TGCGCCAGCAGCGTCAGCGGGGACCTAACCTACGAGCAGTACTTC
clone size: -; V gene: TRBV5-5; D gene: -; J gene: TRBJ1-2; CDR3 protein: CASSPSPHGYTF; CDR3 DNA: TGTGCCAGCAGCCCTAGTCCTCATGGCTACACCTTC
clone size: -; V gene: TRBV21-1; D gene: -; J gene: TRBJ1-2; CDR3 protein: CASSHGAGQHNYGYTF; CDR3 DNA: TGTGCCAGCAGCCATGGGGCTGGACAGCACAACTATGGCTACACCTTC
clone size: -; V gene: TRBV19; D gene: TRBD1; J gene: TRBJ2-7; CDR3 protein: CASSSQGAAYEQYF; CDR3 DNA: TGTGCCAGTAGTTCCCAGGGGGCAGCCTACGAGCAGTACTTC
clone size: -; V gene: TRBV5-1; D gene: -; J gene: TRBJ1-1; CDR3 protein: CASSGATVLNTEAFF; CDR3 DNA: TGCGCCAGCAGCGGGGCGACAGTTCTGAACACTGAAGCTTTCTTT
clone size: once; V gene: TRBV10-1; D gene: TRBD2; J gene: TRBJ2-1; CDR3 protein: CASSEGSLAGGPILNEQFF; CDR3 DNA: TGCGCCAGCAGTGAGGGCTCACTAGCGGGGGGGCCGATTTTGAATGAGCAGTTCTTC
clone size: -; V gene: TRBV5-1; D gene: -; J gene: TRBJ2-7; CDR3 protein: CASSLEAGTTYEQYF; CDR3 DNA: TGCGCCAGCAGCTTGGAGGCAGGCACGACCTACGAGCAGTACTTC
clone size: few; V gene: TRBV20-1; D gene: TRBD2; J gene: TRBJ2-1; CDR3 protein: CSASRAGGFNEQFF; CDR3 DNA: TGCAGTGCTAGTCGAGCGGGGGGGTTCAATGAGCAGTTCTTC
clone size: -; V gene: TRBV19; D gene: TRBD1; J gene: TRBJ1-5; CDR3 protein: CASSILAGGSNQPQHF; CDR3 DNA: TGTGCCAGTAGTATTTTGGCAGGGGGGAGCAATCAGCCCCAGCATTTT
clone size: -; V gene: TRBV7-6; D gene: TRBD1; J gene: TRBJ2-7; CDR3 protein: CASSLASPGQGYEQYF; CDR3 DNA: TGTGCCAGCAGCTTAGCTAGCCCAGGACAGGGCTACGAGCAGTACTTC
clone size: -; V gene: TRBV7-2; D gene: TRBD2; J gene: TRBJ2-3; CDR3 protein: CASSSSWASGGTDTQYF; CDR3 DNA: TGTGCCAGCAGCTCCTCATGGGCTAGCGGTGGTACAGATACGCAGTATTTT
clone size: -; V gene: TRBV2; D gene: TRBD2; J gene: TRBJ2-3; CDR3 protein: CASSGSGGNTQYF; CDR3 DNA: TGTGCCAGCAGTGGGAGCGGGGGTAATACGCAGTATTTT
clone size: -; V gene: TRBV11-3; D gene: -; J gene: TRBJ2-1; CDR3 protein: CASSLVPSSYNEQFF; CDR3 DNA: TGTGCCAGCAGCTTAGTACCTAGCTCCTACAATGAGCAGTTCTTC
clone size: -; V gene: TRBV5-4; D gene: TRBD2; J gene: TRBJ2-3; CDR3 protein: CASSWGGDSTDTQYF; CDR3 DNA: TGTGCCAGCAGCTGGGGGGGGGACAGCACAGATACGCAGTATTTT
clone size: few; V gene: TRBV3-1/TRBV3-2; D gene: -; J gene: TRBJ2-2; CDR3 protein: CASSQCGGELFF; CDR3 DNA: TGTGCCAGCAGCCAATGCGGCGGGGAGCTGTTTTTT
clone size: -; V gene: TRBV30; D gene: -; J gene: TRBJ2-2; CDR3 protein: CAWSTAGELFF; CDR3 DNA: TGTGCCTGGAGTACGGCCGGGGAGCTGTTTTTT
clone size: -; V gene: TRBV7-2; D gene: -; J gene: TRBJ2-4; CDR3 protein: CASSADTKNIQYF; CDR3 DNA: TGTGCCAGCAGCGCTGACACGAAAAACATTCAGTACTTC
clone size: few; V gene: TRBV7-2; D gene: TRBD1; J gene: TRBJ1-1; CDR3 protein: CASSSTGGAEAFF; CDR3 DNA: TGTGCCAGCAGCTCGACAGGGGGCGCTGAAGCTTTCTTT
clone size: -; V gene: TRBV2; D gene: TRBD1; J gene: TRBJ1-5; CDR3 protein: CASSNRGGSNQPQHF; CDR3 DNA: TGTGCCAGCAGTAACAGGGGAGGTAGCAATCAGCCCCAGCATTTT
clone size: -; V gene: TRBV6-4; D gene: -; J gene: TRBJ2-1; CDR3 protein: CASSREEGSVNEQFF; CDR3 DNA: TGTGCCAGCAGCCGGGAAGAGGGCTCGGTGAATGAGCAGTTCTTC
clone size: -; V gene: TRBV28; D gene: -; J gene: TRBJ1-3; CDR3 protein: CASSLLSPGTSGNTIYF; CDR3 DNA: TGTGCCAGCAGTTTATTATCGCCAGGAACCTCTGGAAACACCATATATTTT
clone size: -; V gene: TRBV5-1; D gene: -; J gene: TRBJ1-1; CDR3 protein: CASSFTQGNTEAFF; CDR3 DNA: TGCGCCAGCAGCTTTACGCAGGGAAACACTGAAGCTTTCTTT
clone size: -; V gene: TRBV12-3/TRBV12-4; D gene: -; J gene: TRBJ1-1; CDR3 protein: CASSLQQGTEAFF; CDR3 DNA: TGTGCCAGCAGTTTACAGCAGGGCACTGAAGCTTTCTTT
clone size: -; V gene: TRBV6-1; D gene: TRBD2; J gene: TRBJ2-5; CDR3 protein: CASSEGLAALGETQYF; CDR3 DNA: TGTGCCAGCAGTGAAGGACTAGCGGCCCTTGGTGAGACCCAGTACTTC
clone size: -; V gene: TRBV7-9; D gene: -; J gene: TRBJ1-1; CDR3 protein: CASSLAGGVNTEAFF; CDR3 DNA: TGTGCCAGCAGCTTAGCCGGGGGGGTAAACACTGAAGCTTTCTTT
clone size: -; V gene: TRBV20-1; D gene: TRBD2; J gene: TRBJ2-7; CDR3 protein: CSASRSSGARVEQYF; CDR3 DNA: TGCAGTGCTAGTAGGTCTAGCGGGGCCCGTGTCGAGCAGTACTTC
clone size: few; V gene: TRBV5-1; D gene: -; J gene: TRBJ1-2; CDR3 protein: CASTRPGFNYGYTF; CDR3 DNA: TGCGCCAGCACTCGCCCGGGATTTAACTATGGCTACACCTTC
clone size: -; V gene: TRBV19; D gene: -; J gene: TRBJ2-1; CDR3 protein: CASSKAGVRYNEQFF; CDR3 DNA: TGTGCCAGTAGTAAAGCAGGGGTGCGGTACAATGAGCAGTTCTTC
clone size: -; V gene: TRBV6-5; D gene: -; J gene: TRBJ2-2; CDR3 protein: CASHWPGTGELFF; CDR3 DNA: TGTGCCAGCCATTGGCCGGGGACCGGGGAGCTGTTTTTT
clone size: few; V gene: TRBV10-1; D gene: -; J gene: TRBJ2-2; CDR3 protein: CASSEVGRNTGELFF; CDR3 DNA: TGCGCCAGCAGTGAGGTGGGCCGAAACACCGGGGAGCTGTTTTTT
clone size: -; V gene: TRBV7-9; D gene: -; J gene: TRBJ1-1; CDR3 protein: CASSYGARENTEAFF; CDR3 DNA: TGTGCCAGCAGCTATGGTGCCCGGGAGAACACTGAAGCTTTCTTT
clone size: -; V gene: TRBV27; D gene: TRBD2; J gene: TRBJ2-1; CDR3 protein: CASSPTSGRAHEQFF; CDR3 DNA: TGTGCCAGCAGCCCGACTAGCGGGAGGGCGCATGAGCAGTTCTTC
clone size: medium-sized; V gene: TRBV5-1; D gene: -; J gene: TRBJ1-1; CDR3 protein: CASSLRFTGSPNTEAFF; CDR3 DNA: TGCGCCAGCAGCTTGAGATTCACGGGGTCGCCGAACACTGAAGCTTTCTTT
clone size: -; V gene: TRBV9; D gene: TRBD1; J gene: TRBJ2-2; CDR3 protein: CASSVAGQSTGELFF; CDR3 DNA: TGTGCCAGCAGCGTAGCGGGACAGTCAACCGGGGAGCTGTTTTTT
clone size: -; V gene: TRBV7-9; D gene: -; J gene: TRBJ2-5; CDR3 protein: CASRPYGVGETQYF; CDR3 DNA: TGTGCCAGCAGACCCTACGGGGTAGGGGAGACCCAGTACTTC
clone size: -; V gene: TRBV19; D gene: TRBD1; J gene: TRBJ2-3; CDR3 protein: CASSPHRGIADTQYF; CDR3 DNA: TGTGCCAGTAGTCCACACAGGGGAATTGCAGATACGCAGTATTTT
clone size: -; V gene: TRBV5-4; D gene: TRBD1; J gene: TRBJ2-1; CDR3 protein: CASSPTGDLYNEQFF; CDR3 DNA: TGTGCCAGCAGCCCGACAGGGGACCTCTACAATGAGCAGTTCTTC